This entry lists 23 T cell receptor beta chains sequenced from one sample in a study of cytomegalovirus exposure and HLA in healthy donors. Assay: immunoSEQ multiplex PCR; the TCRdb copy retains only in-frame clones and omits some. The repertoire includes roughly 150,000 clones, approximately 90% of them detected once, and about 2.7% sits in the top ten. The sequenced material came from PBMCs. The receptors derive from a man between 18 and 35 years old in good health and CMV-seronegative.

This chain uses TRBV2 with TRBJ1-1, with D perhaps matching TRBD1 (6 bases). V lost 1 base and J 8 bases, leaving 8 bases between the germline ends. The CDR3 length is 12 residues. Per germline, CDR1 SNHLY and CDR2 FYNNEI. The CDR3, as DNA: TGTGCCAGCAGTGAAGGGGGGCGAGAAGCTTTCTTT. Translation gives CASSEGGREAFF.

The chain couples TRBV6-5 to TRBJ2-5, with a tentative D call TRBD2 (5 bases). CDR3 length equals 10 residues. Germline CDR1 reads MNHEY; CDR2 reads SVGAGI. The V end lost 8 bases, the J end lost 7 bases, and 8 bases lay between the germline ends. The CDR3 region has the DNA TGTGCCAGCGAAGAGGGGACCCAGTACTTC. This encodes CASEEGTQYF.

The chain employs TRBV5-4 and TRBJ2-7; TRBD2 agrees at 12 bases. V trimming: 0 bases; J trimming: 2 bases; junction bases outside the gene matches: 3. Germline loops: CDR1 SGHNT, CDR2 YYREEE (reference sequence). The CDR3 is 16 amino acids. This CDR3 is CASSLGLAGVAYEQYF. CDR3 DNA: TGTGCCAGCAGCTTGGGACTAGCGGGAGTCGCCTACGAGCAGTACTTC.

This clone was picked up a small number of times. The chain links TRBV5-1 to TRBJ1-4, with D unresolved. This CDR3 has 15 amino acids. Trimming removed 3 bases at V and 6 bases at J, with 15 bases between. Germline CDR1 reads SGHRS; CDR2 reads YFSETQ. The CDR3 region is CASSSTGRRDEKLFF. DNA for the CDR3: TGCGCCAGCAGCTCGACGGGTCGGAGGGATGAAAAACTGTTTTTT.

V usage is TRBV7-9 and J usage is TRBJ2-7; 7 nucleotides match TRBD1. The CDR3 is 15 amino acids. V was pared by 3 bases and J by 6 bases, with 11 bases of the junction left unmatched. From germline, CDR1 is SEHNR and CDR2 FQNEAQ (reference sequence). This CDR3 reads CASSFRQGEVSEQYF. CDR3 in DNA: TGTGCCAGCAGCTTCCGACAGGGCGAGGTGAGCGAGCAGTACTTC.

This clone was picked up one time. The chain combines TRBV7-9 with TRBJ2-7; 9 bases map to TRBD1. Germline V gene data show CDR1 as SEHNR and CDR2 as FQNEAQ (reference sequence). This CDR3 has 15 residues. The V segment lost 3 bases and the J segment 4 bases; nucleotides outside the gene matches: 7. CDR3 sequence: CASSFGRDRAYEQYF. The DNA for the CDR3 is TGTGCCAGCAGCTTTGGTCGGGACAGGGCATACGAGCAGTACTTC.

This sequence joins TRBV2 and TRBJ1-2, with D maybe TRBD1 (5 bases). Germline assignment: CDR1 SNHLY and CDR2 FYNNEI. V was cut by 4 bases and J by 4 bases, with 16 bases left in between. The CDR3 has 15 amino acids. CDR3 protein: CASSVQGKALYGYTF. Here the CDR3 DNA reads TGTGCCAGCAGTGTGCAGGGAAAGGCTCTCTATGGCTACACCTTC.

The chain employs TRBV7-9 and TRBJ2-1; no definite D call. The CDR3 loop spans 15 amino acids. Germline V lookup: CDR1 SEHNR, CDR2 FQNEAQ (reference sequence). Trimming removed 2 bases from V and 0 bases from J, with 8 bases in between. CDR3 DNA: TGTGCCAGCAGCTTAAGTCCGAGCTCCTACAATGAGCAGTTCTTC. It is translated as CASSLSPSSYNEQFF.

This chain uses TRBV6-1 with TRBJ1-2, with unresolved D. The germline CDR1 and CDR2 sequences are MNHNS and SASEGT. The CDR3 contains 12 residues. V was shortened by 0 bases and J by 8 bases, with 7 bases between the two germline ends. The CDR3 spells CASSEAPRGYTF. The CDR3 region has the DNA TGTGCCAGCAGTGAAGCCCCCAGGGGCTACACCTTC.

The count of this clone is one. The rearrangement joins TRBV11-3 to TRBJ2-1, with D unresolved. This CDR3 is built from 13 residues. V was clipped by 1 base and J by 9 bases, with 10 bases between them. Germline V CDR1 and CDR2: SGHNT, YENEEA. CDR3 region: CASSLAGDGEQFF. In nucleotides, the CDR3 is TGTGCCAGCAGCTTAGCCGGAGATGGTGAGCAGTTCTTC.

The CDR3 nucleotides are TGTGCCAGCAGCTTAGGCAGGGGCTATGGCTACACCTTC. Translation: CASSLGRGYGYTF. The genes are TRBV7-9 and TRBJ1-2; D may be TRBD1 (6 bases). Germline V CDR1 and CDR2: SEHNR, FQNEAQ (reference sequence). With 1 base removed from V and 4 bases from J, the gap between germline ends came to 7 bases. The CDR3 is 13 residues long.

CDR3 in DNA: TGCGCCAGCAGCGATCGACAGGTCTCCGAGCAGTACTTC. It translates to CASSDRQVSEQYF. The gene calls are TRBV5-1 and TRBJ2-7; D possibly corresponds to TRBD1 (6 bases). Germline V gives CDR1 SGHRS, CDR2 YFSETQ. The V and J ends lost 4 bases and 6 bases respectively, with 14 bases between them. CDR3 length: 13 residues.

This clone was counted once. The CDR3 nucleotides are TGTGCCAGCAGCTTAGTCAGGTCTGGCTACACCTTC. Amino acid sequence: CASSLVRSGYTF. V gene TRBV7-2 combines with J gene TRBJ1-2; D gene uncertain. V was pared by 1 base and J by 7 bases, with 7 bases between. The CDR3 totals 12 residues. Looked up from germline, CDR1 is SGHTA and CDR2 is FQGNSA.

This clone was seen just once. The V call is TRBV7-9, the J call TRBJ2-2; D possibly corresponds to TRBD2 (6 bases). V gave up 5 bases and J gave up 7 bases, with 17 bases separating them. The germline gives CDR1 SEHNR, CDR2 FQNEAQ (reference sequence). CDR3 length: 15 amino acids. In DNA form, the CDR3 reads TGTGCCAGCAGCCCGCTGACTAGTAATCTCGGGGAGCTGTTTTTT. Its translation: CASSPLTSNLGELFF.

This chain joins TRBV14 and TRBJ1-2, with 7 bases identical to TRBD1. This CDR3 has 15 residues. The J segment lost 4 bases and the V segment lost 1 base, leaving 6 bases of the junction unmatched. Germline V gives CDR1 SGHDN, CDR2 FVKESK. The chain's CDR3 is CASSQGQGVGYGYTF. CDR3 DNA: TGTGCCAGCAGCCAAGGGCAGGGGGTTGGCTATGGCTACACCTTC.

In DNA form, the CDR3 reads TGTGCCAGTACTAGCGGCTTCTACAATGAGCAGTTCTTC. Amino acids: CASTSGFYNEQFF. The chain has TRBV7-2 and TRBJ2-1; 8 positions match TRBD2. CDR3 length: 13 residues. Germline CDR1 is SGHTA and CDR2 is FQGNSA. V was clipped by 9 bases and J by 3 bases; unmatched bases: 4.

CDR3 amino acids: CASSFGGLAGEGEQFF. The CDR3 DNA follows: TGTGCCAGCAGCTTTGGTGGCCTAGCGGGAGAGGGCGAGCAGTTCTTC. The V gene is TRBV5-4, the J gene TRBJ2-1, with TRBD2 matching 10 bases. Germline V gene data show CDR1 as SGHNT and CDR2 as YYREEE (reference sequence). This CDR3 region has 16 residues. V lost 2 bases to trimming and J lost 10 bases; unmatched junction nucleotides: 12. Supplemented by reference TRBV5-4 and TRBJ2-1, the full variable domain reads ETGVTQSPTHLIKTRGQQVTLRCSSQSGHNTVSWYQQALGQGPQFIFQYYREEENGRGNFPPRFSGLQFPNYSSELNVNALELDDSALYLCASSFGGLAGEGEQFFGPGTRLTVL.

This clone was picked up one time. The rearrangement uses TRBV6-5 and TRBJ1-1, with D hard to call. Trimming removed 4 bases from V and 7 bases from J, with 16 bases in between. This CDR3 is built from 14 residues. CDR1 and CDR2 (germline): MNHEY, SVGAGI. CDR3 sequence reads: CASSSQGLRGEAFF. The CDR3 DNA reads as TGTGCCAGCAGTTCCCAAGGTCTACGGGGTGAAGCTTTCTTT.

The CDR3 here is CASRAGTGGADTQYF. The CDR3 region has the DNA TGTGCCAGCAGAGCCGGGACAGGGGGCGCAGATACGCAGTATTTT. The chain couples TRBV6-5 to TRBJ2-3; 12 bases fit TRBD1. This CDR3 has 15 residues. Germline CDR1 MNHEY, CDR2 SVGAGI. After removal of 6 bases from V and 4 bases from J, the junction contained 5 bases not matched to a gene.

The chain links TRBV7-9 to TRBJ2-7; TRBD1 agrees at 9 bases. The germline CDR1 and CDR2 sequences are SEHNR and FQNEAQ (reference sequence). The CDR3 contains 15 residues. J was trimmed by 6 bases and V by 4 bases; bases with no gene match: 10. The CDR3 loop reads CASSSNRDRALEQYF. CDR3 nucleotide sequence: TGTGCCAGCAGCTCGAACCGGGACAGGGCTCTCGAGCAGTACTTC. The whole variable domain, remainder taken from reference TRBV7-9 and TRBJ2-7, is DTGVSQNPRHKITKRGQNVTFRCDPISEHNRLYWYRQTLGQGPEFLTYFQNEAQLEKSRLLSDRFSAERPKGSFSTLEIQRTEQGDSAMYLCASSSNRDRALEQYFGPGTRLTVT.

The V call is TRBV27, the J call TRBJ2-7, with a weak D call TRBD1 (6 bases). This CDR3 is 14 amino acids long. Trimming removed 6 bases from V and 4 bases from J, with 16 bases in between. Germline CDR1 and CDR2: MNHEY and SMNVEV (reference sequence). The CDR3 nucleotides are TGTGCCAGCAGCCTGGACAGTACATGGTACGAGCAGTACTTC. Its translation: CASSLDSTWYEQYF.

This chain joins TRBV4-1 and TRBJ2-7; 7 bases fit TRBD2. This CDR3 is built from 15 residues. The junction had 2 bases not matched to a gene; V was cut back by 0 bases and J by 0 bases. CDR1 MGHRA and CDR2 YSYEKL come from the germline V gene. The CDR3 region has the DNA TGCGCCAGCAGCCAAGAACCTAGCGGCTCCTACGAGCAGTACTTC. Translating it yields CASSQEPSGSYEQYF.

The genes are TRBV19 and TRBJ2-1, with 11 bases fitting TRBD2. Germline V lookup: CDR1 LNHDA, CDR2 SQIVND (reference sequence). Germline trimming cut 6 bases from V and 5 bases from J; bases unmatched to any gene: 3. CDR3 length: 14 residues. CDR3 sequence (DNA): TGTGCCAGTAGGACTAGCGGGGCTAACAATGAGCAGTTCTTC. It is translated as CASRTSGANNEQFF.